The TCR beta chain described here comes from a study of T-cell memory formation after mild COVID-19. Findings and caveats of the study: Certain responding clones were present in pre-infection memory, suggesting participation of cross-reactive memory.

Barcoded TCR alpha and TCR beta cDNA libraries with UMIs came from 5'RACE using constant-segment primers. A single record per CDR3 protein comes from TCRdb applying MiXCR to the 5' RACE reads. The repertoire holds roughly 150,000 distinct CDR3 sequences, more than 12% seen once, with 13% to 15% in the top ten. This clonotype occurred a few times. Its antigen is unidentified. The source is an adult woman who had mild COVID-19 (a few samples of this study predate the infection). Cell type and time point are not known. Specimen: PBMCs or a T cell subset sorted from them (not recorded which).

CDR3 in amino acids: CASSFPGLVGEKLFF. The CDR3 DNA is TGTGCCAGCAGCTTTCCGGGCCTAGTTGGTGAAAAACTGTTTTTT. The chain joins TRBV11-2 to TRBJ1-4, with D uncertain. Germline CDR1 is SGHAT and CDR2 is FQNNGV. V was trimmed by 3 bases and J by 7 bases, leaving 15 bases between them. The CDR3 covers 15 residues. Based on the CDR3 plus reference TRBV11-2 and TRBJ1-4, the full variable domain is EAGVAQSPRYKIIEKRQSVAFWCNPISGHATLYWYQQILGQGPKLLIQFQNNGVVDDSQLPKDRFSAERLKGVDSTLKIQPAKLEDSAVYLCASSFPGLVGEKLFFGSGTQLSVL.